These 32 T cell receptor beta chains were all obtained from the same sample, sequenced in a study of long-term antiretroviral therapy in people with HIV. Survey-level resolution applied to immunoSEQ assay v3.0. TCRdb's copy holds only in-frame clones and misses some; the assay was immunoSEQ multiplex PCR. The repertoire holds some 15,000 clones, with approximately 85% as singletons. The sample consisted of unsorted PBMCs, taken 6.2 years after starting antiretroviral therapy. Receptors originate from a man aged 40-49 years with HIV.

The V call is TRBV7-2, the J call TRBJ1-2; D gene uncertain. Germline-derived CDR1 and CDR2 are SGHTA and FQGNSA. The CDR3 totals 14 residues. The V and J ends lost 2 bases and 8 bases respectively, with 15 bases between them. In DNA form, the CDR3 reads TGTGCCAGCAGCTTATTCCACGTCCCCACCGGCTACACCTTC. Amino acids: CASSLFHVPTGYTF.

The chain carries TRBV28 and TRBJ1-2; TRBD1 might be the D (6 bases). Trimming shortened V by 7 bases and J by 1 base, and 13 bases separated the two germline ends. Germline V gene data show CDR1 as MDHEN and CDR2 as SYDVKM. The CDR3 runs 14 residues. The CDR3 DNA follows: TGTGCCAGCACTACACAGGGTAGTAACTATGGCTACACCTTC. It codes for CASTTQGSNYGYTF.

The V gene is TRBV27, the J gene TRBJ2-2; perhaps TRBD2 as D (6 bases). Germline CDR1 reads MNHEY; CDR2 reads SMNVEV (reference sequence). The CDR3 is made up of 14 amino acids. V lost 5 bases and J 7 bases, leaving 14 bases between the germline ends. CDR3 in DNA: TGTGCCAGCAGTACGGGACTGCGTAACGGGGAGCTGTTTTTT. Its protein product is CASSTGLRNGELFF.

V and J are TRBV14 and TRBJ1-2; D is undetermined. This CDR3 contains 15 residues. Germline V gene data show CDR1 as SGHDN and CDR2 as FVKESK. V was clipped by 2 bases and J by 5 bases, with 15 bases between them. The CDR3, as DNA: TGTGCCAGCAGCCAAAATCCAGCAGCCATATATGGCTACACCTTC. Residues: CASSQNPAAIYGYTF.

The chain employs TRBV29-1 and TRBJ1-4; D is unresolved. Germline loops: CDR1 SQVTM, CDR2 ANQGSEA. Trimming removed 1 base at V and 6 bases at J, with 15 bases between. The CDR3 consists of 15 residues. CDR3: CSVEGGPGVDEKLFF. The CDR3 nucleotides read TGCAGCGTTGAAGGCGGGCCGGGCGTCGATGAAAAACTGTTTTTT.

This clone occurred once. The rearrangement joins TRBV7-9 to TRBJ2-7, with D perhaps TRBD1 (6 bases). CDR1 is SEHNR, CDR2 FQNEAQ, per germline (reference sequence). The V and J ends lost 5 bases and 6 bases respectively, with 11 bases between them. This CDR3 contains 12 residues. In nucleotides, the CDR3 is TGTGCCAGCAGCGAGGACAGTCTCGAGCAGTACTTC. Translating gives CASSEDSLEQYF.

The chain is built from TRBV10-2 and TRBJ2-1; D is perhaps TRBD1 (6 bases). The ends were cut back, 8 bases at V and 5 bases at J, with 22 bases in the middle. Germline CDR1 is WSHSY and CDR2 is SAAADI. The CDR3 extends over 16 amino acids. The CDR3 nucleotides read TGCGCCAGCGGAGGAGGACAGAAGGCCGAAAACAATGAGCAGTTCTTC. It yields the protein CASGGGQKAENNEQFF.

The chain carries TRBV9 and TRBJ2-7; the match to TRBD1 covers 9 bases. CDR3 length: 14 amino acids. Germline V lookup: CDR1 SGDLS, CDR2 YYNGEE. Trimming removed 2 bases from V and 3 bases from J; junction bases left unmatched: 3. The CDR3 reads CASSVGQGFYEQYF. The CDR3 DNA is TGTGCCAGCAGCGTGGGACAGGGCTTCTACGAGCAGTACTTC.

This chain links TRBV9 with TRBJ2-7, with 8 positions matching TRBD1. V lost 0 bases to trimming and J lost 3 bases; unmatched junction nucleotides: 8. This CDR3 has 16 residues. Per the germline V gene, CDR1 is SGDLS and CDR2 is YYNGEE. The chain's CDR3 is CASSVEAGGSNYEQYF. CDR3 DNA sequence: TGTGCCAGCAGCGTAGAAGCAGGGGGCAGTAACTACGAGCAGTACTTC.

The gene calls are TRBV5-6 and TRBJ2-5; D possibly matches TRBD1 or TRBD2 (7 bases each). V was shortened by 5 bases and J by 5 bases, with 13 bases between the two germline ends. In germline, CDR1 is SGHDT, CDR2 YYEEEE. This CDR3 is 13 amino acids long. The CDR3 DNA follows: TGTGCCAGCAGTAACAGGGGAGGGGAGACCCAGTACTTC. Protein: CASSNRGGETQYF.

The chain carries TRBV18 and TRBJ2-6, with D perhaps TRBD2 (5 bases). The CDR3 consists of 17 residues. V lost 0 bases and J 0 bases, leaving 9 bases between the germline ends. CDR1 is KGHSH, CDR2 LQKENI, per germline. The CDR3, as DNA: TGTGCCAGCTCACCACCCTCGGGAATCTCTGGGGCCAACGTCCTGACTTTC. It translates to CASSPPSGISGANVLTF.

The chain uses TRBV6-5 and TRBJ2-7; D possibly corresponds to TRBD2 (5 bases). CDR1 MNHEY and CDR2 SVGAGI come from the germline V gene. CDR3 size: 14 residues. Trimming left V 4 bases short and J 0 bases short, with 10 bases between. The CDR3 DNA reads as TGTGCCAGCAGTTCGAGGGATGTCTCCTACGAGCAGTACTTC. Amino acids: CASSSRDVSYEQYF.

The chain employs TRBV5-1 and TRBJ2-5, with a tentative D call TRBD1 (6 bases). V was trimmed by 4 bases and J by 6 bases, leaving 16 bases between them. Germline V gene lookup returns CDR1 SGHRS and CDR2 YFSETQ. The CDR3 extends over 14 amino acids. Here the CDR3 DNA reads TGCGCCAGCAGCCCGGATGGGGGCCTGAAGACCCAGTACTTC. Its translation is CASSPDGGLKTQYF. Variable domain in full (rest from reference TRBV5-1 and TRBJ2-5): KAGVTQTPRYLIKTRGQQVTLSCSPISGHRSVSWYQQTPGQGLQFLFEYFSETQRNKGNFPGRFSGRQFSNSRSEMNVSTLELGDSALYLCASSPDGGLKTQYFGPGTRLLVL.

CDR3: CASSLGVIQPQHF. In DNA, the CDR3 is TGTGCCAGCAGCTTAGGGGTAATTCAGCCCCAGCATTTT. This chain links TRBV11-2 with TRBJ1-5; D is uncertain. Deletions cut 1 base from V and 6 bases from J, with 7 bases between. Germline-derived CDR1 and CDR2 are SGHAT and FQNNGV. This CDR3 is built from 13 residues.

In nucleotides, the CDR3 is TGTGCCAGCAGCGGACAGCGTAACTATGGCTACACCTTC. Its translation is CASSGQRNYGYTF. The chain has TRBV7-2 and TRBJ1-2, with D possibly TRBD1 on 6 matching bases. Germline CDR1 reads SGHTA; CDR2 reads FQGNSA. CDR3 length equals 13 residues. V was clipped by 5 bases and J by 1 base, with 8 bases between them.

The gene calls are TRBV28 and TRBJ1-3; D perhaps matches TRBD1 (6 bases). V was clipped by 2 bases and J by 4 bases, with 12 bases between them. Germline CDR1 and CDR2: MDHEN and SYDVKM. This CDR3 region has 15 residues. CDR3 sequence reads: CASSLRGAWGNTIYF. The CDR3 region has the DNA TGTGCCAGCAGTTTACGGGGGGCATGGGGAAACACCATATATTTT.

J is TRBJ1-1 and V is TRBV27, with D perhaps matching TRBD1 (5 bases). CDR3 length: 16 amino acids. CDR1 is MNHEY and CDR2 is SMNVEV in the germline V gene (reference sequence). Trimming took 6 bases from V and 4 from J, leaving 21 bases between them. CDR3 protein: CASSPWAGGVGTEAFF. The CDR3 DNA reads TGTGCCAGCAGCCCCTGGGCGGGAGGGGTAGGCACTGAAGCTTTCTTT.

J is TRBJ2-1 and V is TRBV11-2, with TRBD2 matching over 10 bases. The CDR3 has 17 residues. Germline V gene lookup returns CDR1 SGHAT and CDR2 FQNNGV. Trimming cost V 5 bases and J 7 bases; bases outside gene matches: 14. In nucleotides, the CDR3 is TGTGCCAGCAGCACCCAACCCCTAGCGGGAGCGGGGAATGAGCAGTTCTTC. It is translated as CASSTQPLAGAGNEQFF.

This chain links TRBV6-6 with TRBJ2-3; D perhaps matches TRBD2 (7 bases). V shed 2 bases and J shed 5 bases, with 11 bases lying between them. Germline lookup yields CDR1 MNHNY and CDR2 SVGAGI (reference sequence). The CDR3 has 14 residues. The CDR3 here is CASSYEGGGDTQYF. The DNA of the CDR3 is TGTGCCAGCAGTTACGAGGGAGGGGGAGATACGCAGTATTTT.

As DNA, the CDR3 is TGTGCCAGCAGTGAAAGCCTAGCGGATGAGCAGTTCTTC. Amino acid sequence: CASSESLADEQFF. The chain links TRBV2 to TRBJ2-1, with 7 bases lining up with TRBD2. V shed 2 bases and J 8 bases; nucleotides not matched to a gene: 3. CDR3 length: 13 amino acids. Germline V gene sequence: CDR1 SNHLY, CDR2 FYNNEI. The full variable domain, with the rest looked up from reference TRBV2 and TRBJ2-1, is EPEVTQTPSHQVTQMGQEVILRCVPISNHLYFYWYRQILGQKVEFLVSFYNNEISEKSEIFDDQFSVERPDGSNFTLKIRSTKLEDSAMYFCASSESLADEQFFGPGTRLTVL.

The chain links TRBV4-2 to TRBJ2-3, with 7 nucleotides matching TRBD2. The V and J ends lost 1 base and 7 bases, in that order; junction bases with no gene match: 5. Germline assignment: CDR1 LGHNA and CDR2 YNFKEQ. This CDR3 has 14 amino acids. In nucleotides, the CDR3 is TGTGCCAGCAGCCAAGGGGTCGGGGGGAATACGCAGTATTTT. Its translation is CASSQGVGGNTQYF.

V is TRBV9 and J is TRBJ2-7; the match to TRBD2 covers 8 bases. The CDR3 totals 17 residues. Germline V gene lookup returns CDR1 SGDLS and CDR2 YYNGEE. V was pared by 0 bases and J by 2 bases, with 10 bases of the junction left unmatched. CDR3 region: CASSVAPASGLPYEQYF. In nucleotides, the CDR3 is TGTGCCAGCAGCGTAGCCCCGGCTAGCGGGCTCCCCTACGAGCAGTACTTC.

This sequence joins TRBV2 and TRBJ2-6; D may match TRBD1 or TRBD2 (6 bases each). The CDR3 has 18 residues. The V end was cut by 11 bases, the J end by 0 bases, with 23 bases between. The germline V gene encodes CDR1 SNHLY and CDR2 FYNNEI. The CDR3 protein is CAGSVEGGRSSGANVLTF. The DNA of the CDR3 is TGTGCCGGCTCAGTGGAGGGGGGCAGGAGCTCTGGGGCCAACGTCCTGACTTTC.

Only a few counts were recorded for this clone. The chain couples TRBV7-6 to TRBJ2-3; maybe TRBD2 (6 bases). Germline CDR1 reads SGHVS; CDR2 reads FNYEAQ. V lost 1 base to trimming and J lost 2 bases, with 13 bases between them. This CDR3 has 16 residues. CDR3 sequence (DNA): TGTGCCAGCAGCTTAGGTAGCGGTATTACCACAGATACGCAGTATTTT. Amino acids: CASSLGSGITTDTQYF. The entire variable domain, with the rest obtained from reference TRBV7-6 and TRBJ2-3, is as follows: GAGVSQSPRYKVTKRGQDVALRCDPISGHVSLYWYRQALGQGPEFLTYFNYEAQQDKSGLPNDRFSAERPEGSISTLTIQRTEQRDSAMYRCASSLGSGITTDTQYFGPGTRLTVL.

V is TRBV2 and J is TRBJ2-1; no reliable D call. Germline V gene lookup returns CDR1 SNHLY and CDR2 FYNNEI. This CDR3 spans 11 amino acids. Trimming cost V 4 bases and J 4 bases, with 2 bases left between them. CDR3 DNA sequence: TGTGCCAGCAGTGCTTACAATGAGCAGTTCTTC. Its protein product is CASSAYNEQFF.

The CDR3 sequence: CASSQGARWNTEAFF. The CDR3 DNA is TGCGCCAGCAGCCAAGGTGCAAGGTGGAACACTGAAGCTTTCTTT. The rearrangement links TRBV4-3 to TRBJ1-1; D is ambiguous. With 1 base removed from V and 1 base from J, the gap between germline ends came to 10 bases. The CDR3 totals 15 residues. Germline V gene data show CDR1 as LGHNA and CDR2 as YSLEER.

This chain connects TRBV11-2 to TRBJ1-1; D gene unclear. CDR3 length: 13 amino acids. V shed 5 bases and J shed 1 base, with 8 bases lying between them. CDR1 SGHAT and CDR2 FQNNGV come from the germline V gene. CDR3 sequence (DNA): TGTGCCAGCAGCCGCACTCAGAACACTGAAGCTTTCTTT. This encodes CASSRTQNTEAFF.

This chain links TRBV14 with TRBJ2-1; TRBD2 matches at 10 bases. Germline loops: CDR1 SGHDN, CDR2 FVKESK. Trimming removed 0 bases from V and 0 bases from J; junction bases left unmatched: 8. The CDR3 contains 19 residues. This CDR3 reads CASSQDRAGGFRSYNEQFF. The CDR3 DNA reads TGTGCCAGCAGCCAAGATCGAGCGGGAGGGTTCCGCTCCTACAATGAGCAGTTCTTC. The full variable domain, completed using reference TRBV14 and TRBJ2-1, is EAGVTQFPSHSVIEKGQTVTLRCDPISGHDNLYWYRRVMGKEIKFLLHFVKESKQDESGMPNNRFLAERTGGTYSTLKVQPAELEDSGVYFCASSQDRAGGFRSYNEQFFGPGTRLTVL.

This rearrangement joins TRBV5-1 to TRBJ1-4; D gene unclear. The CDR3 consists of 15 residues. Trimming stripped 0 bases from V and 2 bases from J, with 8 bases between. From germline, CDR1 is SGHRS and CDR2 YFSETQ. The CDR3 DNA is TGCGCCAGCAGCTTGGAGGGAAGGACTAATGAAAAACTGTTTTTT. It specifies CASSLEGRTNEKLFF.

This chain uses TRBV2 with TRBJ1-5; D remains unclear. This CDR3 is built from 13 residues. V lost 3 bases, J lost 8 bases, and 11 bases lay in between. CDR1 and CDR2 (germline): SNHLY, FYNNEI. In DNA, the CDR3 is TGTGCCAGCAGTGACGGGGTGAGGAAGCCCCAGCATTTT. It encodes CASSDGVRKPQHF.

This clone was recorded once. This sequence joins TRBV15 and TRBJ2-5; the match to TRBD2 covers 10 bases. V was pared by 5 bases and J by 5 bases, with 2 bases of the junction left unmatched. Germline values: CDR1 LNHNV, CDR2 YYDKDF (reference sequence). The CDR3 runs 13 residues. The CDR3 nucleotides are TGTGCCACCAGCCCACTAGCGGGGGAGACCCAGTACTTC. This codes for CATSPLAGETQYF.

The chain couples TRBV11-3 to TRBJ2-3, with D unresolved. CDR3 length: 13 amino acids. V was trimmed by 5 bases and J by 2 bases, leaving 8 bases between them. The V gene's germline CDR1 is SGHNT and CDR2 YENEEA. CDR3 in DNA: TGTGCCAGCAGCCTCGGAAACACAGATACGCAGTATTTT. Encoded protein: CASSLGNTDTQYF.